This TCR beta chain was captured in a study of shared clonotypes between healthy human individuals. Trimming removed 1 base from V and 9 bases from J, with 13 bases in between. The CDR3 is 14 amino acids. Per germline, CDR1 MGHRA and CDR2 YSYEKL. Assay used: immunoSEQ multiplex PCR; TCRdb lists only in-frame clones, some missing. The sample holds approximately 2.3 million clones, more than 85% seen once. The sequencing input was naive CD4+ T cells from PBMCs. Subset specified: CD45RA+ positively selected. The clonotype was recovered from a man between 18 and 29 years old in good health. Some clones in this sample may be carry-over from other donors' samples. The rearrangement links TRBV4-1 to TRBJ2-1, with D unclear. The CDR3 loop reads CASSQGYLPAEQFF. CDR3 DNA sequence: TGCGCCAGCAGCCAAGGATACCTCCCGGCTGAGCAGTTCTTC.